The rows below give T cell receptor beta chains drawn from one sample of a study of blood T cells in healthy people across ages. TCRdb itself ran the 5' RACE reads through MiXCR, one entry per CDR3 protein. The table shows hundreds of thousands of distinct CDR3 sequences, with around 45% occurring only once. Sequenced sample: blood. Receptors originate from a woman aged 55-69 years in good health. Both conserved end residues are part of each CDR3. The D gene is left open where the match is weak. Part of the rows lack a size; the others show once, few, many or a class for expanded clones.

D	V	size	length	J	DNA	CDR3
TRBD1	TRBV20-1	NA	15	TRBJ2-7	TGCAGTGCTACCAACCGACAGGGGGCCGGGTACGAGCAGTACTTC	CSATNRQGAGYEQYF
NA	TRBV27	NA	16	TRBJ2-7	TGTGCCAGCAGTTTTACCAGTCCCACCATCTCCTACGAGCAGTACTTC	CASSFTSPTISYEQYF
TRBD2	TRBV6-2/TRBV6-3	NA	19	TRBJ2-4	TGTGCCAGCAGCTGGGGACTAGCGGGAGGATCGTCGTCCAAAAACATTCAGTACTTC	CASSWGLAGGSSSKNIQYF
TRBD2	TRBV5-1	NA	15	TRBJ2-3	TGCGCCAGCAGCACGGGGACTAGCGGGCCAGATACGCAGTATTTT	CASSTGTSGPDTQYF
NA	TRBV7-2	NA	15	TRBJ1-1	TGTGCCAGCAGCCCACTGGGGTTCCAGGTCGCGGAAGCTTTCTTT	CASSPLGFQVAEAFF
TRBD2	TRBV29-1	few	14	TRBJ2-7	TGCAGCGTTGAAGGGAGCGGGAGTACCAACGAGCAGTACTTC	CSVEGSGSTNEQYF
NA	TRBV20-1	NA	11	TRBJ2-3	TGCAGTGCAAAAAAGGAAGATACGCAGTATTTT	CSAKKEDTQYF
NA	TRBV6-5	few	14	TRBJ2-7	TGTGCCAGCAGTTACGGACAGAACTCCTACGAGCAGTACTTC	CASSYGQNSYEQYF
NA	TRBV5-6	NA	14	TRBJ1-4	TGTGCCAGCAGCTCCAAGGGGGAAACTGAAAAACAGTTTTTT	CASSSKGETEKQFF
NA	TRBV28	NA	15	TRBJ2-1	TGTGCCAGCAGTTTAAACAGGGCGGCCTACAATGAGCAGTTCTTC	CASSLNRAAYNEQFF
TRBD2	TRBV24-1	once	15	TRBJ2-1	TGTGCCACCAGTGAAGCTAGCGGGAACTACAATGAGCGGTTCTTC	CATSEASGNYNERFF
NA	TRBV14	NA	16	TRBJ2-1	TGTGCCAGCAGCCAAGATCTCCAGGGAAGGTACAATGAGCAGTTCTTC	CASSQDLQGRYNEQFF
NA	TRBV20-1	NA	12	TRBJ2-7	TGCAGTGCTAGGTTGGGAGTCCGCGAGCAGTACTTC	CSARLGVREQYF
TRBD2	TRBV7-2	few	15	TRBJ2-1	TGTGCCAGCAGCTTATGGGCGGGAGGCTTCGATGAGCAGTTCTTC	CASSLWAGGFDEQFF
NA	TRBV4-2	NA	16	TRBJ2-6	TGTGCCAGCAGCCAAGAAGGGGGGAGCCGGGCCAACGTCCTGACTTTC	CASSQEGGSRANVLTF
NA	TRBV20-1	few	13	TRBJ2-7	TGCAGTGCTAGCTCGGGGTTCGGAGACGAGCAGTACTTC	CSASSGFGDEQYF
NA	TRBV6-5	NA	12	TRBJ1-1	TGTGCCAGCAGCCTCCCCTATGGGGGAGCTTTCTTT	CASSLPYGGAFF
TRBD1	TRBV7-9	few	13	TRBJ2-3	TGTGCCAGCAGCGGACAGGGCGCAGATACGCAGTATTTT	CASSGQGADTQYF
NA	TRBV7-2	NA	15	TRBJ2-7	TGTGCCAGCAGTCCCGGGGCTGGGAGAGAGTACGAGCAGTACTTC	CASSPGAGREYEQYF
TRBD1	TRBV27	NA	17	TRBJ2-1	TGTGCCAGCAGTGACCCTCCAGGGGGCCGTCGGGGTAATGAGCAGTTCTTC	CASSDPPGGRRGNEQFF
TRBD1	TRBV4-3	NA	16	TRBJ2-3	TGCGCCAGCAGCCCCTGGGACAGGGGAACGATAGATACGCAGTATTTT	CASSPWDRGTIDTQYF
NA	TRBV29-1	few	10	TRBJ2-3	TGCAGCGTTGATGCAGATACGCAGTATTTT	CSVDADTQYF
TRBD1	TRBV12-3/TRBV12-4	NA	15	TRBJ2-3	TGTGCCAGCAGTTACGGACAGGGCAACACAGATACGCAGTATTTT	CASSYGQGNTDTQYF
TRBD2	TRBV20-1	many	15	TRBJ2-5	TGCAGTGCTAGGGATCCTAGCGGGGGATCTGAGACCCAGTACTTC	CSARDPSGGSETQYF
NA	TRBV30	NA	13	TRBJ2-5	TGTGCCTGGAGTGGACAAGGCGGCGAGACCCAGTACTTC	CAWSGQGGETQYF
NA	TRBV6-1	NA	12	TRBJ1-5	TGTGCCAGCAGTGAAAGGGATCAGCCCCAGCATTTT	CASSERDQPQHF
NA	TRBV20-1	few	14	TRBJ2-5	TGCAGTGCTAGAGTAGAACAGTACCAAGAGACCCAGTACTTC	CSARVEQYQETQYF
NA	TRBV29-1	few	13	TRBJ1-1	TGCAGCGTTGATCAGGGCGAGAACACTGAAGCTTTCTTT	CSVDQGENTEAFF
NA	TRBV10-3	NA	19	TRBJ2-1	TGTGCCATCAGTGAGTCGTTTTTAGGGAGCGCGGGCACCTACAATGAGCAGTTCTTC	CAISESFLGSAGTYNEQFF
TRBD2	TRBV20-1	NA	14	TRBJ2-1	TGCAGTGCCCTCACTAGCGGGAGGAGTAGTGAGCAGTTCTTC	CSALTSGRSSEQFF
TRBD1	TRBV12-3/TRBV12-4	NA	14	TRBJ1-1	TGTGCCAGCAGCTACAGGGGGGGGGGCACTGAAGCTTTCTTT	CASSYRGGGTEAFF
TRBD1	TRBV27	many	14	TRBJ2-5	TGTGCCAGCAGTTTCCAGGGGGTCCAAGAGACCCAGTACTTC	CASSFQGVQETQYF
NA	TRBV7-9	NA	15	TRBJ2-7	TGTGCCAGCAGCTCCATGGGGACTCTCATCTACGAGCAGTACTTC	CASSSMGTLIYEQYF
NA	TRBV20-1	NA	15	TRBJ2-1	TGCAGCGTCTTAGGCCCGACTTTCTCCTACAATGAGCAGTTCTTC	CSVLGPTFSYNEQFF
NA	TRBV29-1	few	12	TRBJ1-2	TGCAGCGTCGCCGGGGGTGACTATGGCTACACCTTC	CSVAGGDYGYTF
NA	TRBV28	NA	12	TRBJ1-2	TGTGCCAGCAGTTTACCAGTCTATGGCTACACCTTC	CASSLPVYGYTF
NA	TRBV28	NA	15	TRBJ1-6	TGTGCCAGCAGTTTATCTGCAGGGGTAGGATCACCCCTCCACTTT	CASSLSAGVGSPLHF
NA	TRBV28	few	12	TRBJ2-7	TGTGCCACCACTAGAGACTCCTACGAGCAGTACTTC	CATTRDSYEQYF
TRBD1	TRBV29-1	few	11	TRBJ2-7	TGCAGCGCGGACAGGGGGTACGAGCAGTACTTC	CSADRGYEQYF
NA	TRBV2	NA	11	TRBJ1-6	TGTGCCAGCAAGGAACCCCAACCCCCCCACTTT	CASKEPQPPHF
TRBD2	TRBV5-1	NA	16	TRBJ2-7	TGCGCCAGCAGTCCGGGAGGCAGCGGAGCTAGTTACGAGCAGTACTTC	CASSPGGSGASYEQYF
TRBD2	TRBV6-6	NA	14	TRBJ2-1	TGTGCCAGCAGTCCCGGGACTAGCGGGATCGAGCAGTTCTTC	CASSPGTSGIEQFF
NA	TRBV27	many	13	TRBJ1-2	TGTGCCAGCAGTTTAAATGAGGGATATGGCTACACCTTC	CASSLNEGYGYTF
TRBD2	TRBV7-8	NA	21	TRBJ2-4	TGTGCCAGCAGCTTAGGTCTAGCGGGAGGGCCCGCGGGCAGATCCAAAAACATTCAGTACTTC	CASSLGLAGGPAGRSKNIQYF
NA	TRBV10-3	once	15	TRBJ1-5	TGTGCCATCAGTGAGTCAAGTGGGAGCAATCAGCCCCAGCATTTT	CAISESSGSNQPQHF
TRBD2	TRBV20-1	NA	16	TRBJ2-2	TGCAGTGCCTTACTAGCGGGAAGACCGAACACCGGGGAGCTGTTTTTT	CSALLAGRPNTGELFF
NA	TRBV18	once	15	TRBJ1-5	TGTGCCAGCTCACCACCAGGAGGGTCCGATCAGCCCCAGCATTTT	CASSPPGGSDQPQHF
NA	TRBV7-9	few	14	TRBJ2-7	TGTGCCAGCAGCTTAGTTATCCCGGGTTACGAGCAGTACTTC	CASSLVIPGYEQYF
TRBD1	TRBV30	NA	13	TRBJ1-2	TGTGCCTGGAGGGTAGACAGGACAGGGAGCTACACCTTC	CAWRVDRTGSYTF
NA	TRBV12-5	NA	14	TRBJ2-3	TGTGCTAGTGGTTTAAGCGATTTGTCAGATACGCAGTATTTT	CASGLSDLSDTQYF
TRBD2	TRBV29-1	NA	13	TRBJ2-5	TGCAGCGCCTCCAGCGGGATTGGCGATGAGCAGTACTTC	CSASSGIGDEQYF
TRBD1	TRBV29-1	few	13	TRBJ2-1	TGCAGCCCCACCGGGACAGCCCTCACTGAGCAGTTCTTC	CSPTGTALTEQFF
TRBD2	TRBV20-1	NA	14	TRBJ2-5	TGCAGTGCTAGAACAAGCGGGAGCGGGCATGAGCAGTACTTC	CSARTSGSGHEQYF
NA	TRBV29-1	few	13	TRBJ2-7	TGCAGCGTTATGAGAACTAGCTCCTACGAGCAGTACTTC	CSVMRTSSYEQYF
TRBD2	TRBV12-3/TRBV12-4	NA	15	TRBJ2-1	TGTGCCAGCAGTTGGACTAGCGGGGTCTACAATGAGCAGTTCTTC	CASSWTSGVYNEQFF
NA	TRBV2	NA	15	TRBJ1-6	TGTGCCAGCAGTGAAGCTTCGGGGGGCGGTTCACCCCTCCACTTT	CASSEASGGGSPLHF
NA	TRBV20-1	NA	13	TRBJ2-7	TGCAGTGCTAGTCAGACTACCATCTACGAGCAGTACTTC	CSASQTTIYEQYF
TRBD2	TRBV20-1	NA	14	TRBJ2-5	TGCAGTGCTAAAAGCGGGGGGGGCCAAGAGACCCAGTACTTC	CSAKSGGGQETQYF
NA	TRBV6-2/TRBV6-3	NA	15	TRBJ1-2	TGTGCCAGCAGTTACCAACCTCAGGGATCGTATGGCTACACCTTC	CASSYQPQGSYGYTF
NA	TRBV28	NA	16	TRBJ2-1	TGTGCCAGCAGTCCCAGCCAGGGGAGATCCTACAATGAGCAGTTCTTC	CASSPSQGRSYNEQFF